Sequencing of this T cell receptor (beta chain) was carried out in a study of blood T cells in healthy people across ages. The second PCR ran roughly 7 to 11 cycles with a sample-barcoded 5' primer and J-beta primers. Each cDNA molecule, via a template-switch adaptor with 12 random nucleotides, was tagged. TCRdb re-analysed the 5' RACE reads in MiXCR, keeping a single row per CDR3 protein. This table holds some 1.5 million distinct CDR3 sequences, 35% to 45% found once. The CDR3 runs 13 residues. Germline lookup yields CDR1 SSHAT and CDR2 FNYEAQ (reference sequence). This clonotype was detected a few times. Its target is unknown. The junction departs from the called germline gene at one end, perhaps through a read error. Study results and caveats: The unsorted PBMCs prevented any conclusive comparison of naive versus antigen-experienced cells.

PBMCs were isolated at a quantity of at least 7 million per sample. The V and J genes are TRBV7-7 and TRBJ2-3; D is undetermined. This clonotype was sampled from a woman under 30 in good health. Material for sequencing was blood. In DNA form, the CDR3 reads TGTGCTAGCAGCGTGCAGGTGGCAGATACGCAGTATTTT. Protein product: CASSVQVADTQYF.